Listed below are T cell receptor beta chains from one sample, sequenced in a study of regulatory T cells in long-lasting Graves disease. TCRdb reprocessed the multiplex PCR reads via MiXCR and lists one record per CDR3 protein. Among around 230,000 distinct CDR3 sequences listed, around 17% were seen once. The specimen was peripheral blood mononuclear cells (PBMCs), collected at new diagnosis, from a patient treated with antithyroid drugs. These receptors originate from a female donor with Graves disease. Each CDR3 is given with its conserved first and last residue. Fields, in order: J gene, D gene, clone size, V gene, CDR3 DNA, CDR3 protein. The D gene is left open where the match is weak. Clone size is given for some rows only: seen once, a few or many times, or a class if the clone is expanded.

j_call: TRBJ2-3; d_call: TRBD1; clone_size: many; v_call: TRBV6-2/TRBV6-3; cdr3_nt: TGTGCCAGCAGTTCGACAGGGGAACCCACAGATACGCAGTATTTT; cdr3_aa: CASSSTGEPTDTQYF
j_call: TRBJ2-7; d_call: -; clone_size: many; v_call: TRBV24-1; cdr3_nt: TGTGCCACCAGTGGATCGCACTCCTACGAGCAGTACTTC; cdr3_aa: CATSGSHSYEQYF
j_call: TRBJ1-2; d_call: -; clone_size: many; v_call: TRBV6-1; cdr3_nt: TGTGCCAGCAGTGACAGGGTTCTCTATGGCTACACCTTC; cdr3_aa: CASSDRVLYGYTF
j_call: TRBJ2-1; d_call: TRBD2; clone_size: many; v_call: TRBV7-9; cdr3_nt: TGTGCCAGCAGCTCGGGAGGCTGGACAATGAGGCAGTTCTTC; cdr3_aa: CASSSGGWTMRQFF
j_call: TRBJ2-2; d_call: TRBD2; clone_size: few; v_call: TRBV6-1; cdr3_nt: TGTGCCAGCAGTAGACCGGGACTAGCCGGGGAGCTGTTTTTT; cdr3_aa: CASSRPGLAGELFF
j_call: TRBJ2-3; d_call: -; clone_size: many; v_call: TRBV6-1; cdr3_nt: TGTGCCACCCGCCCCCGGGCGGCTAGCGGCACAGATACGCAGTATTTT; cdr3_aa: CATRPRAASGTDTQYF
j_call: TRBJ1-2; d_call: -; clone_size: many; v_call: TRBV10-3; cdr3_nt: TGTGCCATCAGTGAACAGGGCTCTGGCTACACCTTC; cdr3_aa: CAISEQGSGYTF
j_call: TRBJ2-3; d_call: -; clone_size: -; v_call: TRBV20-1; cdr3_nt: TGCAGTGCTAGAAAGCCGCAGCTCCCAGATACGCAGTATTTT; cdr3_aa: CSARKPQLPDTQYF
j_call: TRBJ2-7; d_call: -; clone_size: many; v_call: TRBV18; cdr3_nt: TGTGCCAGCTCGCCTCCCTACGAGCAGTACTTC; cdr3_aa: CASSPPYEQYF
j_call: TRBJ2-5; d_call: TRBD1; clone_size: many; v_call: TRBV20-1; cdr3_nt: TGCAGTGCCTCGCCGCCCACAGGGGGTCAGGAGACCCAGTACTTC; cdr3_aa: CSASPPTGGQETQYF
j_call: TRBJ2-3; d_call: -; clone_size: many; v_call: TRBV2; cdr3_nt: TGTGCCAGCAGTGAAGGGACGGGGTCCTACACAGATACGCAGTATTTT; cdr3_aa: CASSEGTGSYTDTQYF
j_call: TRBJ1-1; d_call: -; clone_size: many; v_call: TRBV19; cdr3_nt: TGTGCCAGTAATATGGGGGGCCGGACTGAAGCTTTCTTT; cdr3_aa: CASNMGGRTEAFF
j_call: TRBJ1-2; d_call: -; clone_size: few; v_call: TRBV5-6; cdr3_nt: TGTGCCAGCAGCTTGGACAAAAGAGTGGGGGACTATGGCTACACCTTC; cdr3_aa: CASSLDKRVGDYGYTF
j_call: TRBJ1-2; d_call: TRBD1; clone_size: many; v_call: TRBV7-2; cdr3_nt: TGTGCCAGCAGCCGGGACAGGGACTATGGCTACACCTTC; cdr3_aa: CASSRDRDYGYTF
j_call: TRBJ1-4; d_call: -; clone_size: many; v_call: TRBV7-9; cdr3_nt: TGTGCCAGCAGCGGTCAGGGGTGGGATGAAAAACTGTTTTTT; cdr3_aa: CASSGQGWDEKLFF
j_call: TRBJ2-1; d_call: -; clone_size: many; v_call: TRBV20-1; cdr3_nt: TGCAGTGCTAGCGCACTGCCTTACAATGAGCAGTTCTTC; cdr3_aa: CSASALPYNEQFF
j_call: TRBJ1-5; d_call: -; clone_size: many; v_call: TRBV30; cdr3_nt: TGTGCCTGGAATAGTGTTTATAGCAATCAGCCCCAGCATTTT; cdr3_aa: CAWNSVYSNQPQHF
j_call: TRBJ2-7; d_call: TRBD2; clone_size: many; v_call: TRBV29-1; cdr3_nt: TGCAGCGTCCTCCCTCGGACTAGCGGGAGCGAGCAGTACTTC; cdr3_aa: CSVLPRTSGSEQYF
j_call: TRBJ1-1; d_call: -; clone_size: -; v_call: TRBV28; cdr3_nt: TGTGCCAGCAGTTTTCGCCGAGCGGGAGGGGGGGGCTCAAGCACTGAAGCTTTCTTT; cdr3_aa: CASSFRRAGGGGSSTEAFF
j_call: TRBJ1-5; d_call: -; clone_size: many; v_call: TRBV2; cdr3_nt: TGTGCCAGCAGCCACGACGGCCCTGATCAGCCCCAGCATTTT; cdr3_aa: CASSHDGPDQPQHF
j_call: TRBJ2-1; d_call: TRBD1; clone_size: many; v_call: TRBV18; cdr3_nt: TGTGCCAGCTCACCTCGAGGGACAGGCCGAGGTGAGCAGTTCTTC; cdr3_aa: CASSPRGTGRGEQFF
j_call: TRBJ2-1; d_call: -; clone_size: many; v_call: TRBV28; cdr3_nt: TGTGCCAGCAGTTTATTCGCGGGATCCTTTTATGAGCAGTTCTTC; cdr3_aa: CASSLFAGSFYEQFF
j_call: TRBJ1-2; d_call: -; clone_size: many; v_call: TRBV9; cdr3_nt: TGTGCCAGCAGCACCCGACCGGGCTATGGCTACACCTTC; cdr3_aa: CASSTRPGYGYTF